The next 7 T cell receptor beta chains were all read from a single sample in a study of patients and donors after allogeneic stem cell transplantation (dated by TCRdb to 2019 to 2021). Libraries were prepared through RT-PCR. The instrument given in TCRdb is NextSeq 550. TCRdb reprocessed the public reads (quality trimming at Q25 with fastp, clone calling with MiXCR) and kept in-frame beta chains. Each entry is one CDR3 protein sequence, shown with its most common DNA and genes. The sample table lists 160,000 or so distinct CDR3 sequences, approximately 24% of them with a count of one. 26% of the sample goes to the ten largest clones. Sequenced material: blood, either unsorted or a sorted T cell fraction (not recorded which). Every receptor here comes from a human donor who was either an allogeneic HSCT recipient or a stem cell or donor lymphocyte infusion donor (not recorded which). It is not recorded whose cells these are; they may come from a transplant donor.

This clonotype has only a few counts. This chain uses TRBV6-5 with TRBJ2-2; weak D call: TRBD2 (6 bases). The CDR3 totals 14 residues. Trimming took 8 bases from V and 7 from J, leaving 17 bases between them. Germline loops: CDR1 MNHEY, CDR2 SVGAGI. CDR3 DNA sequence: TGTGCCAGCCAAGAGCGAGGGAGGCACGGGGAGCTGTTTTTT. Its protein product is CASQERGRHGELFF.

The genes are TRBV20-1 and TRBJ1-5; 7 bases line up with TRBD1. CDR3 length: 16 residues. Germline lookup yields CDR1 DFQATT and CDR2 SNEGSKA (reference sequence). With V trimmed by 0 bases and J by 1 base, 6 bases remained unmatched. The CDR3 DNA sequence: TGCAGTGCTAGAGATGGACGGGACAGAAGCAATCAGCCCCAGCATTTT. Protein sequence: CSARDGRDRSNQPQHF.

This clonotype was picked up a small number of times. This rearrangement joins TRBV5-1 to TRBJ2-1; 9 nucleotides match TRBD2. Looked up from germline, CDR1 is SGHRS and CDR2 is YFSETQ. V trimming: 4 bases; J trimming: 2 bases; junction bases outside the gene matches: 10. The CDR3 consists of 17 residues. The CDR3 loop is CASSLWTSEVPYNEQFF. The CDR3 DNA sequence: TGCGCCAGCAGCCTCTGGACTAGCGAGGTTCCCTACAATGAGCAGTTCTTC.

The rearrangement links TRBV19 to TRBJ2-7; D could derive from TRBD1 or TRBD2 (5 bases each). Germline-derived CDR1 and CDR2 are LNHDA and SQIVND (reference sequence). Trimming stripped 2 bases from V and 6 bases from J, with 11 bases between. This CDR3 region has 13 residues. CDR3 in DNA: TGTGCCAGTAGTATAAAAGGGGAGTTCGAGCAGTACTTC. This gives the protein CASSIKGEFEQYF.

This clonotype has more than one count but fewer than ten. The J gene is TRBJ2-7, the V gene TRBV3-1; TRBD1 matches 7 bases. The germline CDR1 and CDR2 sequences are LGHDT and YNNKEL (reference sequence). The CDR3 has 13 residues. V shed 4 bases and J 4 bases; nucleotides not matched to a gene: 4. DNA for the CDR3: TGTGCCAGCAGCCGACAGGGAAAGTACGAGCAGTACTTC. Translating gives CASSRQGKYEQYF.

V usage is TRBV10-3 and J usage is TRBJ1-6, with TRBD1 matching 8 bases. The CDR3 is 13 residues long. Trimming at V came to 4 bases and at J to 10 bases, leaving 3 bases not matched to a gene. Germline V gives CDR1 ENHRY, CDR2 SYGVKD. CDR3 DNA sequence: TGTGCCATCAGTGGGCAGGGGGCATCACCCCTCCACTTT. Translating it yields CAISGQGASPLHF.

This clonotype was found many times. This chain uses TRBV20-1 with TRBJ1-1; TRBD1 matches 7 bases. The ends lost 0 bases at V and 2 bases at J; junction bases unmatched: 6. The CDR3 has 15 residues. Germline lookup yields CDR1 DFQATT and CDR2 SNEGSKA (reference sequence). CDR3 nucleotides: TGCAGTGCTAGAGATCGGAACAGGGGAAACACTGAAGCTTTCTTT. It translates to CSARDRNRGNTEAFF.